The rows below give T cell receptor beta chains drawn from one sample of a study of early T cells in non-severe SARS-CoV-2 infection. MiXCR, applied by TCRdb to the 5' RACE reads, yields one record per CDR3 protein. This table holds about 55,000 distinct CDR3 sequences, under 15% found once. The starting material was whole blood, obtained at baseline. The receptors stem from an adult who was a healthcare worker with PCR-confirmed SARS-CoV-2 infection or an uninfected control (not recorded which). CDR3s include the opening cysteine and the closing phenylalanine or tryptophan. A D gene is named only where the DNA matches it firmly. Expanded clones are given a class, and other clones once, few, many or no size at all.

>TRBJ1-1|TRBV4-3|.|many
TGCGCCAGCAGCCCCTCCGCCAAGGGGGTGTCTGAAGCTTTCTTT
CASSPSAKGVSEAFF
>TRBJ2-2|TRBV27|.|many
TGTGCCAGCAGTCTACAGGGTACCCCCGGGGAGCTGTTTTTT
CASSLQGTPGELFF
>TRBJ2-2|TRBV12-3/TRBV12-4|.|few
TGTGCCAGCAGTTTTGATCCAGCCAGGGGCAACGGGGAGCTGTTTTTT
CASSFDPARGNGELFF
>TRBJ1-2|TRBV5-6|.|many
TGTGCCAGCAGCCCCTGGGCCACTCCGAATGGCTACACCTTC
CASSPWATPNGYTF
>TRBJ2-5|TRBV11-2|.|few
TGTGCCAGCAGCCAACCGTGGGGGGAAGAGACCCAGTACTTC
CASSQPWGEETQYF
>TRBJ1-1|TRBV6-1|TRBD1|many
TGTGCCAGCATGAGAGGGGGCGCGGGCACTGAAGCTTTCTTT
CASMRGGAGTEAFF
>TRBJ2-5|TRBV7-2|.|many
TGTGCCAGCAGCTTTACAGAAGAGACCCAGTACTTC
CASSFTEETQYF
>TRBJ1-5|TRBV27|.|.
TGTGCCAGCAGTTATAGTAGCAATCAGCCCCAGCATTTT
CASSYSSNQPQHF
>TRBJ1-4|TRBV20-1|.|.
TGCAGTGCTAGAGCCCTAAATGAAAAACTGTTTTTT
CSARALNEKLFF
>TRBJ2-7|TRBV28|.|few
TGTGCCAGCAAGGGGCAGGGCCACGAGCAGTACTTC
CASKGQGHEQYF
>TRBJ2-7|TRBV3-1|TRBD1|few
TGTGCCAGCAGGCCCGACCGGGACAGCGGCTCCTACGAGCAGTACTTC
CASRPDRDSGSYEQYF
>TRBJ2-1|TRBV6-1|TRBD2|few
TGTGCCAGCAGTGAAAGGGTACTAGCGGGGTTATACAATGAGCAGTTCTTC
CASSERVLAGLYNEQFF
>TRBJ2-1|TRBV7-3|.|.
TGTGCCAGCAGCTTTTTATCCCGTAGTGAGCAGTTCTTC
CASSFLSRSEQFF
>TRBJ2-5|TRBV30|TRBD2|.
TGTGCCTGGAGTGTACTAGCGGGTCAGACCCAGTACTTC
CAWSVLAGQTQYF
>TRBJ2-2|TRBV27|.|many
TGTGCCAGCAGTTCCTTGAACACCGGGGAGCTGTTTTTT
CASSSLNTGELFF
>TRBJ1-1|TRBV18|.|few
TGTGCCAGCTCATCGACGTTAAATTCGATGAACACTGAAGCTTTCTTT
CASSSTLNSMNTEAFF
>TRBJ2-7|TRBV9|.|.
TGTGCCAGCAGCGTTTCGGGGACCCCCTACGAGCAGTACTTC
CASSVSGTPYEQYF
>TRBJ2-7|TRBV18|.|.
TGTGCCAGCTCACCACCGATCGAACCAGGGTTCCTTAACGAGCAGTACTTC
CASSPPIEPGFLNEQYF
>TRBJ2-2|TRBV9|.|few
TGTGCCAGCTCCGGGACGGTGAACACCGGGGAGCTGTTTTTT
CASSGTVNTGELFF
>TRBJ2-1|TRBV7-6|.|few
TGTGCCAGCAGCGCCCAGACTAGGGTGGGTAATGAGCAGTTCTTC
CASSAQTRVGNEQFF
>TRBJ1-6|TRBV30|.|many
TGTGCCTGGAGCCCCCAGGATAATTCACCCCTCCACTTT
CAWSPQDNSPLHF
>TRBJ1-1|TRBV27|.|many
TGTGCCAGCAGTCAACTTGATCCGAAGGCTGAAGCTTTCTTT
CASSQLDPKAEAFF
>TRBJ2-1|TRBV6-2/TRBV6-3|.|few
TGTGCCAGCAGACCGGACAAGAGCTCCTACAATGAGCAGTTCTTC
CASRPDKSSYNEQFF
>TRBJ2-3|TRBV7-8|.|medium-sized
TGTGCCAGCAGCGACAACACAGATACGCAGTATTTT
CASSDNTDTQYF
>TRBJ1-5|TRBV28|.|many
TGTGCCAGCAGTTTAGGGTCTCAGCCCCAGCATTTT
CASSLGSQPQHF
>TRBJ2-3|TRBV4-2|TRBD2|few
TGTGCCAGCAGCCAAGTATCTGCGGGGGGTGCAGATACGCAGTATTTT
CASSQVSAGGADTQYF
>TRBJ1-6|TRBV5-4|TRBD1|few
TGTGCCAGCAGCTCTACGACAGGGAGAGTTTCACCCCTCCACTTT
CASSSTTGRVSPLHF
>TRBJ1-1|TRBV9|.|.
TGTGCCAGCAGCCCCCACTACGGGGGTTCTGAAGCTTTCTTT
CASSPHYGGSEAFF
>TRBJ1-1|TRBV6-2/TRBV6-3|.|.
TGTGCCAGCAGTCATGGCTCTGAAGCTTTCTTT
CASSHGSEAFF
>TRBJ1-4|TRBV15|.|many
TGTGCCACCAGCAGAGTCGGGACCGTACGCTCTAATGAAAAACTGTTTTTT
CATSRVGTVRSNEKLFF
>TRBJ2-3|TRBV5-1|.|.
TGCGCCAGTCGTACAGGTCAAGATACGCAGTATTTT
CASRTGQDTQYF
>TRBJ2-1|TRBV7-9|.|.
TGTGCCAGCAGCTTAGGGCTAGAAGTTGAGCAGTTCTTC
CASSLGLEVEQFF
>TRBJ2-4|TRBV20-1|.|many
TGCAGTGCTCGGAATTCGGGACCTCAGAATAAAAACATTCAGTACTTC
CSARNSGPQNKNIQYF
>TRBJ2-1|TRBV7-9|.|.
TGTGCCAGCGAAATCGGAAGCTACAATGAGCAGTTCTTC
CASEIGSYNEQFF
>TRBJ2-3|TRBV7-6|.|few
TGTGCCAGCAGCTCGGAAGATGGTACGCAGTATTTT
CASSSEDGTQYF
>TRBJ2-5|TRBV6-5|TRBD2|.
TGTGCCAGCAGTTACCTAGCGGACGAGACCCAGTACTTC
CASSYLADETQYF
>TRBJ2-7|TRBV9|TRBD1|few
TGTGCCAGCAGCGTAGAGGGACAGGGCTCCTACGAGCAGTACTTC
CASSVEGQGSYEQYF
>TRBJ2-7|TRBV11-2|TRBD2|.
TGTGCCAGCAGCGCCCAAAGCGGGGCCAGCTCCTACGAGCAGTACTTC
CASSAQSGASSYEQYF